The 25 T cell receptor beta chains in this list originate from one sample, sequenced in a study of Graves' ophthalmopathy and Graves' hyperthyroidism. For repertoire sequencing, the TCR beta CDR3 regions were amplified from RNA transcripts. Amplification began with first-round RT-PCR using HTBI primers, then second-round multiplex PCR was performed. A single record per CDR3 protein comes from TCRdb applying MiXCR to the multiplex PCR reads. The top ten hold around 1.6% of the sample, which has 360,000 or so distinct CDR3 sequences, approximately 16% seen once. The specimen sequenced was peripheral blood. Receptors were obtained from a woman between 18 and 30 years old with Graves' ophthalmopathy.

CDR3 DNA sequence: TGTGCCAGCAGTGGCCAGGGGGGGGCTGGACAGCCCCAGCATTTT. Residues: CASSGQGGAGQPQHF. The chain uses TRBV6-1 and TRBJ1-5, with TRBD1 matching 7 bases. V shed 4 bases, J shed 7 bases, and the junction held 10 bases outside the gene matches. In germline, CDR1 is MNHNS, CDR2 SASEGT. The CDR3 has 15 amino acids.

The table lists this clonotype with many counts. J is TRBJ2-5 and V is TRBV28, with D perhaps TRBD2 (5 bases). The CDR3 is made up of 15 amino acids. From germline, CDR1 is MDHEN and CDR2 SYDVKM. V lost 8 bases, J lost 5 bases, and 21 bases lay in between. CDR3 residues: CASGSGIRIGETQYF. The CDR3 DNA is TGTGCCAGCGGGTCGGGGATACGAATAGGGGAGACCCAGTACTTC.

There are many counts of this clonotype. This sequence joins TRBV6-2 or TRBV6-3 and TRBJ2-7, with 10 nucleotides matching TRBD1. With 0 bases clipped from V and 4 bases from J, the junction kept 6 bases outside the gene matches. This CDR3 is 16 amino acids long. Germline-derived CDR1 and CDR2 are MNHEY and SVGEGT. CDR3 sequence (DNA): TGTGCCAGCAGTTACTCGTCGGACAGGGGGTCTTACGAGCAGTACTTC. Residues: CASSYSSDRGSYEQYF.

The sample holds many counts of this clonotype. The chain employs TRBV11-2 and TRBJ1-2; TRBD1 might be the D (5 bases). Per germline, CDR1 SGHAT and CDR2 FQNNGV. This CDR3 region has 14 residues. V lost 5 bases, J lost 4 bases, and 14 bases lay in between. CDR3 in DNA: TGTGCCAGCAGCCGGGAGGGACCGACCTATGGCTACACCTTC. It specifies CASSREGPTYGYTF.

This clonotype was counted many times. The CDR3 sequence: CASRKTWTGETQYF. CDR3 DNA: TGTGCCAGCAGGAAGACTTGGACGGGAGAGACCCAGTACTTC. V usage is TRBV28 and J usage is TRBJ2-5; the D is unclear. Germline CDR1 MDHEN, CDR2 SYDVKM. The CDR3 is made up of 14 amino acids. The germline V and J ends were trimmed by 6 bases and 4 bases, with 15 bases remaining between them. Full variable domain (missing parts from reference TRBV28 and TRBJ2-5): DVKVTQSSRYLVKRTGEKVFLECVQDMDHENMFWYRQDPGLGLRLIYFSYDVKMKEKGDIPEGYSVSREKKERFSLILESASTNQTSMYLCASRKTWTGETQYFGPGTRLLVL.

Only a few counts were recorded for this clonotype. This chain uses TRBV7-2 with TRBJ1-2; D uncertain. The CDR3 covers 13 residues. Germline CDR1 reads SGHTA; CDR2 reads FQGNSA. V shed 7 bases and J shed 5 bases, with 14 bases lying between them. CDR3 sequence (DNA): TGTGCCAGCACCCTAATGGCGGAATATGGCTACACCTTC. Encoded protein: CASTLMAEYGYTF.

This clonotype was recorded many times. The V gene is TRBV10-2, the J gene TRBJ2-7; TRBD1 is a possible D gene (6 bases). The germline CDR1 and CDR2 sequences are WSHSY and SAAADI. CDR3 length: 14 residues. The V end was cut by 7 bases, the J end by 4 bases, with 17 bases between. Written as DNA, the CDR3 is TGCGCCAGCATGGTTGGGGGCACTATGTACGAGCAGTACTTC. Its protein product is CASMVGGTMYEQYF.

This clonotype was picked up many times. The chain recombines TRBV20-1 with TRBJ2-2, with D uncertain. Per the germline V gene, CDR1 is DFQATT and CDR2 is SNEGSKA (reference sequence). The CDR3 is 13 amino acids. V lost 1 base and J 4 bases, leaving 7 bases between the germline ends. CDR3 nucleotides: TGCAGTGCTAGAGTCGGTACCACCGGGGAGCTGTTTTTT. Protein product: CSARVGTTGELFF.

This clonotype was picked up many times. The V and J genes are TRBV12-3 or TRBV12-4 and TRBJ2-7; tentatively, D is TRBD2 (5 bases). The CDR3 spans 14 residues. The V end lost 0 bases, the J end lost 1 base, and 7 bases lay between the germline ends. This CDR3 reads CASSLAGVSYEQYF. The DNA of the CDR3 is TGTGCCAGCAGTTTAGCGGGAGTGTCCTACGAGCAGTACTTC.

This clonotype was observed at least ten times. V is TRBV3-1 and J is TRBJ2-7, with TRBD2 identical over 8 bases. This CDR3 is 14 amino acids long. The germline V gene encodes CDR1 LGHDT and CDR2 YNNKEL (reference sequence). V lost 3 bases, J lost 2 bases, and 3 bases stayed unmatched. CDR3 DNA sequence: TGTGCCAGCAGCCAGTCGGGACTAGCCTACGAGCAGTACTTC. Encoded protein: CASSQSGLAYEQYF.

A few counts support this clonotype. The gene calls are TRBV12-5 and TRBJ2-7; possibly TRBD1 or TRBD2 for D (6 bases each). Germline CDR1 LGHNT, CDR2 FRNRAP. V shed 0 bases and J shed 2 bases, with 8 bases lying between them. CDR3 length equals 14 residues. CDR3 bases: TGTGCTAGTGGTTTGGTAGGGGGGACCTACGAGCAGTACTTC. This encodes CASGLVGGTYEQYF.

At least ten counts were recorded for this clonotype. The gene calls are TRBV20-1 and TRBJ2-7; D is uncertain. V lost 8 bases to trimming and J lost 2 bases, with 16 bases between them. The CDR3 length is 13 residues. Germline CDR1 and CDR2: DFQATT and SNEGSKA (reference sequence). In DNA, the CDR3 is TGCAGTCTCAAGACGGGCCGTACCTACGAGCAGTACTTC. This translates into CSLKTGRTYEQYF.

This clonotype was observed many times. The rearrangement uses TRBV6-5 and TRBJ2-7; no definite D call. Per the germline V gene, CDR1 is MNHEY and CDR2 is SVGAGI. Trimming took 7 bases from V and 4 from J, leaving 11 bases between them. This CDR3 contains 12 residues. The CDR3 region is CASNDLSYEQYF. CDR3 nucleotide sequence: TGTGCCAGCAACGACTTATCGTACGAGCAGTACTTC.

There are many counts of this clonotype. The genes are TRBV5-1 and TRBJ1-6; 7 bases match TRBD1. V shed 3 bases, J shed 7 bases, and the junction held 7 bases outside the gene matches. In germline, CDR1 is SGHRS, CDR2 YFSETQ. The CDR3 totals 15 residues. The CDR3 here is CASSWTGTENSPLHF. For the CDR3, the DNA is TGCGCCAGCAGCTGGACCGGGACAGAAAATTCACCCCTCCACTTT.

Ten or more counts support this clonotype. The chain joins TRBV3-1 to TRBJ2-5; TRBD1 or TRBD2 may be the D gene (5 bases each). This CDR3 is built from 18 residues. CDR1 is LGHDT and CDR2 is YNNKEL in the germline V gene (reference sequence). The V gene lost 2 bases and the J gene lost 5 bases, with 24 bases spanning the gap. CDR3 residues: CASSQPPSRDAKRETQYF. CDR3 in DNA: TGTGCCAGCAGCCAACCTCCGTCCCGGGACGCAAAGAGGGAGACCCAGTACTTC.

This clonotype occurred many times. The chain links TRBV28 to TRBJ2-2, with D maybe TRBD1 (6 bases). Trimming took off 7 bases at V and 4 bases at J, with 13 bases between the two ends. Looked up from germline, CDR1 is MDHEN and CDR2 is SYDVKM. This CDR3 region has 14 residues. The CDR3 loop is CASIKRGGTGELFF. DNA of the CDR3: TGTGCCAGCATCAAAAGAGGGGGCACCGGGGAGCTGTTTTTT.

The sample holds many counts of this clonotype. The V and J genes are TRBV28 and TRBJ1-1; D uncertain. The CDR3 has 12 amino acids. CDR1 is MDHEN and CDR2 is SYDVKM in the germline V gene. V shed 8 bases and J shed 5 bases, with 12 bases lying between them. The CDR3 protein is CASRDLRTEAFF. CDR3 coding DNA: TGTGCCAGCCGCGACCTTCGGACTGAAGCTTTCTTT.

This clonotype was seen repeatedly, ten times or more. The chain employs TRBV27 and TRBJ2-7; TRBD1 matches at 9 bases. The germline V gene encodes CDR1 MNHEY and CDR2 SMNVEV (reference sequence). The junction had 6 bases not matched to a gene; V was cut back by 6 bases and J by 3 bases. This CDR3 is 14 amino acids long. CDR3 nucleotides: TGTGCCAGCAGGTGGGGACAGGGTATCTACGAGCAGTACTTC. Its protein is CASRWGQGIYEQYF.

This clonotype occurred many times. This chain uses TRBV7-8 with TRBJ2-7, with D perhaps matching TRBD1 (6 bases). From germline, CDR1 is SGHVS and CDR2 FQNEAQ. This CDR3 contains 15 residues. V was cut by 2 bases and J by 5 bases, with 16 bases left in between. The CDR3 DNA is TGTGCCAGCAGCTTAAGCGGCAGCAGGGGCCACGAGCAGTACTTC. This encodes CASSLSGSRGHEQYF.

This clonotype was picked up many times. This chain uses TRBV10-3 with TRBJ2-7, with D possibly matching TRBD1 (5 bases). CDR3 size: 16 residues. With 6 bases removed from V and 2 bases from J, the gap between germline ends came to 20 bases. The germline gives CDR1 ENHRY, CDR2 SYGVKD. CDR3 loop: CAISHAPDRNTYEQYF. CDR3 nucleotide sequence: TGTGCCATCAGCCATGCACCAGACAGAAATACCTACGAGCAGTACTTC.

The V gene is TRBV6-2 or TRBV6-3, the J gene TRBJ1-1; D remains unclear. Trimming took 8 bases from V and 1 from J, leaving 11 bases between them. Germline V lookup: CDR1 MNHEY, CDR2 SVGEGT. The CDR3 has 13 amino acids. CDR3 residues: CASGSPRNTEAFF. Here the CDR3 DNA reads TGTGCCAGCGGTTCACCAAGGAACACTGAAGCTTTCTTT.

The chain recombines TRBV6-2 or TRBV6-3 with TRBJ1-5; TRBD1 might be the D (6 bases). Germline V gives CDR1 MNHEY, CDR2 SVGEGT. The V end lost 2 bases, the J end lost 2 bases, and 10 bases lay between the germline ends. CDR3 size: 15 residues. The CDR3 sequence: CASSYPRGRNQPQHF. CDR3 nucleotides: TGTGCCAGCAGTTACCCCAGGGGACGCAATCAGCCCCAGCATTTT.

This clonotype was seen at least ten times. The chain carries TRBV20-1 and TRBJ2-7, with 12 bases identical to TRBD2. Per the germline V gene, CDR1 is DFQATT and CDR2 is SNEGSKA (reference sequence). Trimming took 3 bases from V and 2 from J; bases not matched to a gene: 5. The CDR3 runs 15 residues. As DNA, the CDR3 is TGCAGTGCTAGGAAGTCTAGCGGGGGGGCCTACGAGCAGTACTTC. This sequence encodes CSARKSSGGAYEQYF.

This clonotype was observed at least ten times. The CDR3 coding sequence is TGTGCCAGCAGCTTCGGGACAGTACCTAACTATGGCTACACCTTC. Translation gives CASSFGTVPNYGYTF. This rearrangement joins TRBV7-8 to TRBJ1-2; 7 bases are shared with TRBD1. V shed 3 bases and J 0 bases; nucleotides not matched to a gene: 4. The CDR3 sequence is 15 residues long. From germline, CDR1 is SGHVS and CDR2 FQNEAQ.

This clonotype was detected ten times or more. This chain joins TRBV28 and TRBJ1-1; D unclear. V lost 7 bases, J lost 3 bases, and 12 bases lay in between. The CDR3 sequence is 13 residues long. CDR1 and CDR2 (germline): MDHEN, SYDVKM. The CDR3 spells CASNGVGDTEAFF. The CDR3 DNA sequence: TGTGCCAGCAACGGGGTCGGGGACACTGAAGCTTTCTTT.